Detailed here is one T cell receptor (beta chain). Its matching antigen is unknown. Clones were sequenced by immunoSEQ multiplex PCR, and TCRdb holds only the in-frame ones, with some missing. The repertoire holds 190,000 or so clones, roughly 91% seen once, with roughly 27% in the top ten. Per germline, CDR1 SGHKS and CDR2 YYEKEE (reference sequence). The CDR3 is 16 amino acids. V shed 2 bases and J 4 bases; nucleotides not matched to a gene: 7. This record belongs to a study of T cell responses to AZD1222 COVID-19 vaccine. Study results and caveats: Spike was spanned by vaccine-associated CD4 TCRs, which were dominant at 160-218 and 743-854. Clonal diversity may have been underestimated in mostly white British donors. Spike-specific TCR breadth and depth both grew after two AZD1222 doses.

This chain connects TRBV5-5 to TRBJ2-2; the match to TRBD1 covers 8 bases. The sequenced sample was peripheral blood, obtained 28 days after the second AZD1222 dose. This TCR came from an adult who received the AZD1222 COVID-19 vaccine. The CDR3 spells CASSLKLQGGTGELFF. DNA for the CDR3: TGTGCCAGCAGCTTAAAGTTACAGGGGGGCACCGGGGAGCTGTTTTTT.